The source of this T cell receptor (beta chain) is a study of cytomegalovirus exposure and HLA in healthy donors. Study-wide findings and caveats: Earlier analysis looked at TCR beta V segments, and most were productive about 90% or about 30% of the time.

Researchers ran the PCR with 60 Vbeta and 13 Jbeta primers. The assay was immunoSEQ multiplex PCR, and TCRdb's table has in-frame clones only and misses some. Among fewer than 95,000 clones listed, over 60% were seen once. A note on this clone: Its specificity is not known.

This CDR3 region has 12 residues. Germline V gives CDR1 SNHLY, CDR2 FYNNEI. The germline V and J ends were trimmed by 4 bases and 5 bases, with 9 bases remaining between them. The gene calls are TRBV2 and TRBJ2-7; D is possibly TRBD1 (6 bases). This TCR derives from a woman between 45 and 65 years old in good health and CMV-seropositive. Input material: PBMCs. The CDR3 coding sequence is TGTGCCAGCAGTGCGGACAGAAACGAGCAGTACTTC. It is translated as CASSADRNEQYF.